This T cell receptor (beta chain) emerged from a study of cytomegalovirus exposure and HLA in healthy donors (dated by TCRdb to about 2017). A note on the overall study: According to an earlier analysis of a few hundred of the donors, about 190 million T cells yielded 120 million or so unique TCR beta sequences and roughly 280 Gb of sequence data. Roughly 300 gigabases of sequencing data and around 85 million unique TCR sequences made up an early release that covered under 750 HLA-typed donors. Of the 398 genotyped donors, over 70% fell in the genetic ancestry cluster associated with self-reported Caucasian donors. The aim of the study was to test whether cataloging public T cell receptors could identify signatures of past pathogen exposure. Using immunosequencing, the study profiled T cell repertoires from roughly 650 subjects and related those repertoires to cytomegalovirus serostatus. Besides the first cohort of roughly 640 subjects, a separate validation cohort made up of 120 different subjects was used. To predict cytomegalovirus infection status, the study combined high-throughput TCR immunosequencing, statistical association of individual TCRs with disease status, and machine learning. In a later analysis, previously published TCR beta repertoires from several hundred donors were re-analyzed and high-resolution HLA genotyping was added so that TCR occurrence patterns could be studied. In the later analysis, no new phenotypic data were used to find candidate immune exposures; instead, reliance was placed on TCR beta sequences and their occurrence across donors. In an earlier analysis of 587 of the donors, high-throughput TCR beta sequencing was used to judge whether each TCR beta V gene segment behaved as functional or pseudogenic. Alongside the repertoire data, information on donor age, sex, ethnicity and CMV serostatus was compiled. In a later genetic analysis, genome-wide SNP genotypes for about three fifths of the roughly 670 donors were used, and that subset was treated as a discovery cohort. All discovery cohort repertoires had been generated on a single sequencing platform. Class I and class II HLA loci were covered by the typing at four-digit resolution. The number of donors typed differed by locus, with about 629-630 for A, B, C, DRB1 and DQB1, more than 500 for DQA1, approximately 580 for DPA1, and some 440 for DPB1. Because of strong linkage in the cohort, roughly five DR-DQ haplotypes were treated as single units for association and clustering. Among roughly 400 genotyped donors of the cohort, an average of around 250,000 unique TCR beta nucleotide sequences was sequenced per donor, of which roughly 18% were non-productive.

The CDR3, cysteine through phenylalanine, is 15 amino acids long. Left in the record is the CDR3 DNA by itself, 45 bases read in frame from the first base. CDR1 and CDR2, looked up from the germline V gene, are SGHDT and YYEEEE. V lost 7 bases and J lost 0 bases; the stretch between them is 16 bases long. Notes on this clone: What this receptor recognizes is not known. Per-base qualities were not stored, and no clone one base away is much larger.

Results the study describes overall, beyond this receptor: In a later genetic analysis, fewer N-insertions in productive TCRs were reported among donors in an Asian-associated ancestry cluster than the roughly 700-donor mean. A total of 164 TCR beta chains were listed by the study as associated with cytomegalovirus. A later analysis found that TCR association rates varied across HLA loci, with DRB1 alleles showing the most associated TCRs and HLA-C alleles the fewest. In a later analysis, several top co-occurrence clusters were reported to appear linked to parvovirus B19, influenza, CMV and Epstein-Barr virus. CMV serostatus was the only immune exposure information available for the cohort. A cluster of highly shared sequence variants was judged likely to represent a technical artifact of the sequencing pipeline. Linkage disequilibrium might explain the correlated functional status among segregating V segments, but an unknown experimental factor could not be ruled out. Most CMV-associated TCR beta chains appeared to be HLA-restricted in a later analysis, and the HLA associations seemed to be driven largely by CMV exposure. Seventeen rarely observed V segments, including chromosome 9 orphons, were excluded from the earlier analysis of approximately 600 of the donors because counts were too low. In vitro tests confirmed that three of the cytomegalovirus-associated TCR beta chains recognize cytomegalovirus antigens. The authors suggested that the approach could potentially be generalized to other disease states and immunological phenotypes. In an earlier analysis of fewer than 750 of the donors, most TCR beta V segments were observed in productive rearrangements about 87% or about 30% of the time, broadly matching IMGT annotations. HLA typing was unavailable for some donors at each locus, so association tests used only the typed subset. A further reported finding was that TCR beta sequences accurately predicted the HLA-A and HLA-B alleles for most subjects in the first cohort. A later analysis found that HLA-associated TCR beta chains were more clonally expanded and had lower generation probabilities than equally common non-associated chains. Roughly uniform sequencing depth across donors was assumed in presence/absence analyses, although this assumption may not hold. V-gene and J-gene trimming of TCR beta chains was associated with a missense DCLRE1C variant in a later genetic analysis, and the association was replicated in an independent cohort. Most TCR sequences were seen in very few donors, while some public TCRs were found in many individuals. In both the original and validation cohorts, the classifier was reported to diagnose cytomegalovirus status with high specificity and sensitivity. Some IMGT-functional V segments, including TRBV6-2 and TRBV6-3, could not be told apart with the 87-base-pair reads, so those segments were excluded. Assigning TCR associations to individual alleles was difficult when HLA alleles, especially DR and DQ, strongly co-occurred. In this cohort, only TCR beta chains were sequenced, and detectable features were limited by the absence of alpha or paired-chain data. At a false discovery rate of 0.05, a later analysis linked 16,951 TCR beta sequences to specific HLA alleles.

To prepare the library, the immunoSEQ multiplex PCR assay was applied. A mixture of 60 forward primers for TCR Vbeta segments and 13 reverse primers for TCR Jbeta segments was used in the multiplex PCR. The CDR3 region of rearranged TCR beta genes was amplified from genomic DNA with a multiplex PCR assay. Amplified TCR beta libraries were sequenced as 87-base-pair reads on the Illumina HiSeq System. Under the source paper's analysis protocol: In a later analysis, tens of millions of unique TCR beta chains were counted across the roughly 610 repertoires, and roughly 11 million of these chains were shared by at least two donors. A nearest-neighbor algorithm error-corrected the raw reads and collapsed the reads into unique sequences, merging closely related sequences to remove PCR and sequencing errors. To assign V, D and J gene segments, CDR3 sequences were aligned to IMGT reference sequences. For a sequence to be retained, at least a six-nucleotide match to both a V gene segment and a J gene segment was required. A rearrangement was called productive if the CDR3 had no stop codons and remained in frame with V and J, and every other rearrangement was called non-productive. CDR3 was defined according to IMGT convention as the region running from the second conserved V-encoded cysteine to the conserved J-encoded phenylalanine. The earlier analysis of 587 of the donors excluded sequences that lacked an unambiguous match to a single V gene segment. An earlier analysis of 500 to 700 of the donors classified V segments as functional when productive rearrangements were above 56.7% and as segregating when the standard deviation between donors was above 5%. To diagnose cytomegalovirus status from the catalog of TCR beta chain sequences, a statistical classification framework was built. V and J gene assignment, in a later analysis, came from comparing TCR nucleotide sequences with IMGT/GENE-DB human TR gene sequences. A later analysis assigned CDR3 sequences and most-parsimonious VDJ recombination scenarios with the TCRdist pipeline. In a later analysis, each TCR beta chain was defined by its CDR3 amino acid sequence together with its V-gene family, and reads without a unique V-gene family were excluded. As a way to deal with suspected cross-contamination and a sequencing artifact, a later analysis dropped 450 to 700 nucleotide sequences that were highly shared and had low generation probability. In a later analysis, a clonal expansion index was calculated for each public chain from normalized within-repertoire ranks of inferred template counts. A later analysis computed generation probabilities with a VDJ recombination model fitted to out-of-frame rearrangements, and checked the results against IGoR. A later analysis scored TCR-TCR, TCR-HLA and TCR-CMV co-occurrence with hypergeometric tests, applying a repertoire-size bias correction to TCR pairs. In a later analysis, false discovery rates were estimated by permuting HLA or CMV assignments 20 times. In a later analysis, co-occurring TCRs were grouped using DBSCAN, and TCRdist sequence similarity was added for clustering within HLA-allele-positive subsets. For co-occurrence clustering, repertoires with fewer than 30,000 or more than 120,000 public chains were excluded, along with five repertoires with anomalous nucleotide sharing. What TCRdb holds here is the immuneACCESS table cut down to in-frame rearrangements. Part of the clones is not present; checked against another copy, under half of the missing clones reflect an unresolved V gene, and the others are unexplained. Clone size and the V and J calls come from that table; the DNA yielded D and trimming. The sample table shows approximately 150,000 clones, and approximately 80% are seen once. The ten largest clones take up 1.5% to 2% of the sample.

The cohort was made up of about 610 healthy bone marrow donors. Cohort members were all nominally healthy when sampled, although unrecorded immune exposures were likely present. The donor tested CMV seronegative and was one of the 352 seronegative cohort members. Every donor gave a peripheral blood sample, and the peripheral blood mononuclear cells from that sample were used for TCR beta sequencing. Genomic DNA extraction from the blood cell samples was performed with the Qiagen DNeasy Blood Extraction Kit. The receptor's source is a woman in her twenties or thirties in good health and CMV-seronegative. Material for sequencing was PBMCs. This receptor chain uses TRBV5-6 and TRBJ1-1, with a weak D call of TRBD1 (5 bases match). CDR3 loop: CASRGGILMNTEAFF. The bases read TGTGCCAGCCGGGGGGGGATCTTGATGAACACTGAAGCTTTCTTT.